The 27 T cell receptor beta chains reported below all come from one sample, sequenced in a study of Ad26.COV2.S vaccination and SARS-CoV-2 variants. Method: immunoSEQ multiplex PCR; TCRdb's copy keeps in-frame clones and lacks some. The sample holds about 400,000 clones; around 82% are singletons and the top ten take almost 7.5%. Regarding treatment: roughly 20 received Ad26.COV2.S at low or high dose, single or two shots; about 5 received placebo; per-sample allocation not given. Specimen acquisition occurred on day 63 following the initial vaccine or placebo injection. The specimen comprised peripheral blood, sampled in a trial of Ad26.COV2.S vaccine versus placebo. The origin of the receptors is a person between 18 and 65 years old who received the Ad26.COV2.S COVID-19 vaccine or a placebo.

The chain recombines TRBV5-4 with TRBJ1-1, with TRBD1 as a possible D gene (5 bases). The V and J ends lost 4 bases and 6 bases respectively, with 10 bases between them. Germline V gene lookup returns CDR1 SGHNT and CDR2 YYREEE (reference sequence). This CDR3 region has 12 residues. CDR3 sequence reads: CASSPWGAEAFF. The CDR3 DNA reads TGTGCCAGCAGCCCCTGGGGGGCTGAAGCTTTCTTT.

DNA for the CDR3: TGTGCCAGTAATCCAGGTTCCTCTAGGTCACCCCTCCACTTT. Its translation: CASNPGSSRSPLHF. This rearrangement joins TRBV19 to TRBJ1-6; D gene ambiguous. Germline V gene lookup returns CDR1 LNHDA and CDR2 SQIVND (reference sequence). The CDR3 extends over 14 amino acids. Trimming took off 7 bases at V and 10 bases at J, with 17 bases between the two ends.

The chain is built from TRBV6-5 and TRBJ1-6; no clear D gene. Germline values: CDR1 MNHEY, CDR2 SVGAGI. The CDR3 has 15 amino acids. V was trimmed by 0 bases and J by 8 bases, leaving 11 bases between them. The CDR3 region is CASSYSEREYSPLHF. The CDR3 DNA sequence: TGTGCCAGCAGTTACTCGGAAAGGGAGTATTCACCCCTCCACTTT.

V is TRBV6-5 and J is TRBJ1-1; D unresolved. The length of the CDR3 is 14 residues. Germline values: CDR1 MNHEY, CDR2 SVGAGI. Deletions cut 4 bases from V and 1 base from J, with 10 bases between. The CDR3 region is CASSSFISNTEAFF. CDR3 nucleotides: TGTGCCAGCAGTTCGTTCATCTCGAACACTGAAGCTTTCTTT.

The CDR3 nucleotides read TGCGCCAGCAGCCAAGGTTGGACGGAATCCTACGAGCAGTACTTC. Translation: CASSQGWTESYEQYF. The genes are TRBV4-3 and TRBJ2-7; D call uncertain. The CDR3 length is 15 residues. The V gene lost 1 base and the J gene lost 1 base, with 11 bases spanning the gap. Per the germline V gene, CDR1 is LGHNA and CDR2 is YSLEER.

V is TRBV7-9 and J is TRBJ1-2; D unresolved. Trimming pared 4 bases from V and 4 bases from J, leaving 13 bases between. Germline CDR1 is SEHNR and CDR2 is FQNEAQ (reference sequence). This CDR3 spans 14 amino acids. The CDR3: CASSSSPGGYGYTF. The CDR3 coding sequence is TGTGCCAGCAGCTCTTCCCCGGGAGGCTATGGCTACACCTTC.

In its sample, this clone was seen once. V is TRBV5-6 and J is TRBJ2-7; D may be TRBD2 (6 bases). This CDR3 is 13 amino acids long. Germline V gene lookup returns CDR1 SGHDT and CDR2 YYEEEE. Trimming stripped 4 bases from V and 3 bases from J, with 11 bases between. The CDR3 nucleotides are TGTGCCAGCAGCAGGAGGGTGATCTACGAGCAGTACTTC. Protein: CASSRRVIYEQYF. The full variable domain, its missing parts supplied by reference TRBV5-6 and TRBJ2-7, is DAGVTQSPTHLIKTRGQQVTLRCSPKSGHDTVSWYQQALGQGPQFIFQYYEEEERQRGNFPDRFSGHQFPNYSSELNVNALLLGDSALYLCASSRRVIYEQYFGPGTRLTVT.

J is TRBJ1-2 and V is TRBV27, with D uncertain. The CDR3 spans 13 residues. The germline V gene has CDR1 MNHEY and CDR2 SMNVEV (reference sequence). Trimming pared 5 bases from V and 4 bases from J, leaving 11 bases between. The DNA for the CDR3 is TGTGCCAGCAGTGATGACGGGATCTATGGCTACACCTTC. Translated: CASSDDGIYGYTF.

This rearrangement joins TRBV18 to TRBJ2-1, with D maybe TRBD2 (5 bases). The germline V and J ends were trimmed by 2 bases and 8 bases, with 13 bases remaining between them. Germline CDR1 is KGHSH and CDR2 is LQKENI. This CDR3 has 14 residues. CDR3 loop: CASSPGPSIYEQFF. The CDR3 DNA reads as TGTGCCAGCTCACCAGGGCCTAGCATATATGAGCAGTTCTTC.

V and J are TRBV7-2 and TRBJ2-1; 9 nucleotides align to TRBD1. V was clipped by 5 bases and J by 7 bases; unmatched bases: 9. This CDR3 has 15 amino acids. The V gene's germline CDR1 is SGHTA and CDR2 FQGNSA. The CDR3 sequence is CASSPYRGPENEQFF. The CDR3 DNA reads as TGTGCCAGCAGCCCTTACAGGGGGCCGGAGAATGAGCAGTTCTTC. Variable domain in full (rest from reference TRBV7-2 and TRBJ2-1): GAGVSQSPSNKVTEKGKDVELRCDPISGHTALYWYRQSLGQGLEFLIYFQGNSAPDKSGLPSDRFSAERTGGSVSTLTIQRTQQEDSAVYLCASSPYRGPENEQFFGPGTRLTVL.

V and J are TRBV7-8 and TRBJ1-2; no clear D gene. Germline V CDR1 and CDR2: SGHVS, FQNEAQ. V was shortened by 2 bases and J by 8 bases, with 12 bases between the two germline ends. This CDR3 comprises 13 residues. The CDR3 spells CASSLSMAAGYTF. DNA for the CDR3: TGTGCCAGCAGCTTATCCATGGCGGCGGGCTACACCTTC.

The CDR3 region is CASSPRGSASTDTQYF. The CDR3 DNA reads TGTGCCAGTAGTCCCAGGGGCAGCGCTAGCACAGATACGCAGTATTTT. The chain links TRBV19 to TRBJ2-3; weak D call: TRBD1 (6 bases). Per the germline V gene, CDR1 is LNHDA and CDR2 is SQIVND (reference sequence). CDR3 length: 16 amino acids. Trimming cost V 5 bases and J 0 bases, with 15 bases left between them.

The chain recombines TRBV9 with TRBJ1-3; D uncertain. The germline gives CDR1 SGDLS, CDR2 YYNGEE. The CDR3 has 15 amino acids. V was cut by 4 bases and J by 2 bases, with 13 bases left in between. The CDR3 region is CASSPFLAPGNTIYF. CDR3 bases: TGTGCCAGCAGCCCCTTTTTGGCCCCTGGAAACACCATATATTTT.

The chain links TRBV5-1 to TRBJ2-6, with D possibly TRBD1 on 5 matching bases. CDR3 length: 15 residues. CDR1 SGHRS and CDR2 YFSETQ come from the germline V gene. Trimming removed 7 bases from V and 0 bases from J, with 11 bases in between. The CDR3 is CASGIRVSGANVLTF. The CDR3 DNA reads as TGCGCCAGCGGCATCAGGGTCTCTGGGGCCAACGTCCTGACTTTC.

The rearrangement joins TRBV6-5 to TRBJ1-4; D uncertain. The V and J ends lost 3 bases and 8 bases respectively, with 10 bases between them. CDR3 length equals 13 residues. Germline CDR1 and CDR2: MNHEY and SVGAGI. CDR3 residues: CASSYSAKEKLFF. In DNA form, the CDR3 reads TGTGCCAGCAGTTATAGTGCAAAGGAAAAACTGTTTTTT.

The chain joins TRBV10-1 to TRBJ2-3, with unresolved D. The CDR3 spans 14 residues. The V gene's germline CDR1 is WNHNN and CDR2 SYGVQD (reference sequence). V dropped 3 bases and J dropped 0 bases, with 7 bases sitting between them. The CDR3 region is CASSERTSTDTQYF. The CDR3 nucleotides read TGCGCCAGCAGTGAAAGAACTAGCACAGATACGCAGTATTTT.

The chain carries TRBV2 and TRBJ1-2; possibly TRBD1 for D (6 bases). Trimming left V 8 bases short and J 4 bases short, with 17 bases between. This CDR3 is built from 14 residues. Per the germline V gene, CDR1 is SNHLY and CDR2 is FYNNEI. The CDR3 region has the DNA TGTGCCAGCCAGGGGCCAGGGCCGTTCTATGGCTACACCTTC. Amino acids: CASQGPGPFYGYTF.

V usage is TRBV25-1 and J usage is TRBJ1-1; perhaps TRBD1 as D (5 bases). Looked up from germline, CDR1 is MGHDK and CDR2 is SYGVNS. The CDR3 has 16 amino acids. V shed 2 bases and J shed 1 base, with 14 bases lying between them. For the CDR3, the DNA is TGTGCCAGCAGTGAAGCCCCTGGGGGGAGGAACACTGAAGCTTTCTTT. It codes for CASSEAPGGRNTEAFF. Complete variable domain (other parts from reference TRBV25-1 and TRBJ1-1): EADIYQTPRYLVIGTGKKITLECSQTMGHDKMYWYQQDPGMELHLIHYSYGVNSTEKGDLSSESTVSRIRTEHFPLTLESARPSHTSQYLCASSEAPGGRNTEAFFGQGTRLTVV.

V gene TRBV4-2 combines with J gene TRBJ2-1, with 8 bases that match TRBD2. Germline assignment: CDR1 LGHNA and CDR2 YNFKEQ. The J segment lost 1 base and the V segment lost 5 bases, leaving 10 bases of the junction unmatched. The CDR3 sequence is 17 residues long. CDR3 bases: TGTGCCAGCAGCTATGCCGTAGCGGGGCAGTCCTACAATGAGCAGTTCTTC. Translated: CASSYAVAGQSYNEQFF.

This clone was counted a single time. The rearrangement joins TRBV30 to TRBJ2-3, with D unresolved. V was trimmed by 0 bases and J by 5 bases, leaving 12 bases between them. Germline CDR1 and CDR2: GTSNPN and SVGIG (reference sequence). The CDR3 covers 14 residues. The DNA of the CDR3 is TGTGCCTGGAGTGTTCCCCCGCCGGTAGATACGCAGTATTTT. This codes for CAWSVPPPVDTQYF.

The chain employs TRBV3-1 (or the pseudogene TRBV3-2) and TRBJ2-5; no clear D. The CDR3 has 17 residues. V was trimmed by 1 base and J by 5 bases, leaving 20 bases between them. CDR1 is LGHDT, CDR2 YNNKEL, per germline (reference sequence). CDR3: CASSQAPDERIGETQYF. CDR3 DNA: TGTGCCAGCAGCCAAGCCCCGGACGAACGGATTGGGGAGACCCAGTACTTC.

In regard to this clone: This may stem from a read error, because a much larger clone lies one nucleotide away. This specimen includes other DNA sequences encoding the same CDR3. V gene TRBV15 combines with J gene TRBJ2-7, with D possibly being TRBD1 or TRBD2 (5 bases each). Per germline, CDR1 LNHNV and CDR2 YYDKDF (reference sequence). Trimming cost V 0 bases and J 6 bases, with 9 bases left between them. The CDR3 covers 13 residues. CDR3 DNA: TGTGCCACCAGCAGAGATCCGGGGACCGAGCAGTACTTC. Protein product: CATSRDPGTEQYF.

This rearrangement joins TRBV7-2 to TRBJ2-2; D gene uncertain. Looked up from germline, CDR1 is SGHTA and CDR2 is FQGNSA. This CDR3 has 10 amino acids. CDR3 sequence reads: CACRAGELFF. The CDR3, as DNA: TGTGCTTGCCGGGCCGGGGAGCTGTTTTTT. Full variable domain (rest looked up from reference TRBV7-2 and TRBJ2-2): GAGVSQSPSNKVTEKGKDVELRCDPISGHTALYWYRQSLGQGLEFLIYFQGNSAPDKSGLPSDRFSAERTGGSVSTLTIQRTQQEDSAVYLCACRAGELFFGEGSRLTVL.

This clone appeared once. V gene TRBV6-4 combines with J gene TRBJ2-2, with 10 bases identical to TRBD1. Trimming removed 5 bases from V and 3 bases from J; junction bases left unmatched: 3. The CDR3 consists of 15 residues. Germline V CDR1 and CDR2: MRHNA, SNTAGT. This CDR3 is CASSPGQGYTGELFF. DNA for the CDR3: TGTGCCAGCAGTCCGGGACAGGGGTACACCGGGGAGCTGTTTTTT.

The chain employs TRBV11-2 and TRBJ2-7; 15 nucleotides agree with TRBD2. CDR1 SGHAT and CDR2 FQNNGV come from the germline V gene. J gave up 6 bases and V 5 bases, and 17 bases lay outside the gene matches. The CDR3 spans 19 residues. The CDR3 is CASSPRTGWTSGRAGEQYF. The CDR3 DNA sequence: TGTGCCAGCAGCCCACGGACAGGCTGGACTAGCGGGAGGGCAGGCGAGCAGTACTTC. Combining the CDR3 with reference TRBV11-2 and TRBJ2-7 gives the whole variable domain EAGVAQSPRYKIIEKRQSVAFWCNPISGHATLYWYQQILGQGPKLLIQFQNNGVVDDSQLPKDRFSAERLKGVDSTLKIQPAKLEDSAVYLCASSPRTGWTSGRAGEQYFGPGTRLTVT.

J is TRBJ2-5 and V is TRBV5-1, with D perhaps TRBD1 (5 bases). V gave up 4 bases and J gave up 4 bases, with 20 bases separating them. The germline CDR1 and CDR2 sequences are SGHRS and YFSETQ. The CDR3 is 16 residues long. CDR3 bases: TGCGCCAGCAGCCACGGACAATATAAGGGCGGAGAGACCCAGTACTTC. Protein sequence: CASSHGQYKGGETQYF.

CDR3 residues: CSASPRVNTEAFF. The CDR3 region has the DNA TGCAGTGCTAGTCCCAGAGTGAACACTGAAGCTTTCTTT. The V call is TRBV20-1, the J call TRBJ1-1; D call uncertain. The CDR3 extends over 13 amino acids. Germline CDR1 DFQATT, CDR2 SNEGSKA (reference sequence). The V and J ends lost 3 bases and 0 bases respectively, with 8 bases between them.